The 24 T cell receptor beta chains given below trace back to one sample, sequenced in a study of technical replicates of blood from a handful of donors. Some clones are missing from TCRdb's copy, which holds only in-frame ones; the method was immunoSEQ multiplex PCR. The sample contains about 72,000 clones, 92% of which appear only once. Sample: T cells isolated from PBMCs. Receptors were obtained from a human donor in good health.

The V gene is TRBV11-2, the J gene TRBJ1-2, with D uncertain. The germline CDR1 and CDR2 sequences are SGHAT and FQNNGV. Trimming removed 1 base at V and 6 bases at J, with 18 bases between. The CDR3 runs to 16 residues. CDR3 protein: CASSLGEATIPHGYTF. CDR3 bases: TGTGCCAGCAGCTTAGGAGAAGCCACTATCCCTCATGGCTACACCTTC.

The V gene is TRBV5-6, the J gene TRBJ1-1, with TRBD1 identical over 9 bases. Germline CDR1 SGHDT, CDR2 YYEEEE. Trimming removed 2 bases from V and 4 bases from J; junction bases left unmatched: 3. This CDR3 is 14 amino acids long. The CDR3 nucleotides are TGTGCCAGCAGCTTTACGACAGGGGGCACTGAAGCTTTCTTT. Its protein is CASSFTTGGTEAFF.

The rearrangement joins TRBV6-6 to TRBJ2-5, with 11 bases identical to TRBD2. There are 16 residues in the CDR3. Germline assignment: CDR1 MNHNY and CDR2 SVGAGI (reference sequence). With 9 bases clipped from V and 0 bases from J, the junction kept 9 bases outside the gene matches. The CDR3, as DNA: TGTGCCAGTGGGACTAGCGGCGGTCGGTACCAAGAGACCCAGTACTTC. This gives the protein CASGTSGGRYQETQYF.

The chain is built from TRBV4-2 and TRBJ2-3; TRBD2 matches 16 bases. Trimming cost V 1 base and J 7 bases; bases outside gene matches: 11. The CDR3 length is 19 residues. CDR1 and CDR2 from the germline V gene are LGHNA and YNFKEQ. In DNA form, the CDR3 reads TGTGCCAGCAGCCAAGCCCAGGGACTAGCGGGAGGGCCTGTAAATACGCAGTATTTT. This gives the protein CASSQAQGLAGGPVNTQYF.

The chain has TRBV15 and TRBJ2-1; the match to TRBD1 covers 8 bases. The CDR3 extends over 15 amino acids. Germline-derived CDR1 and CDR2 are LNHNV and YYDKDF (reference sequence). The V gene end was trimmed by 5 bases and the J gene end by 0 bases; junction bases not matched to a gene: 3. The CDR3 DNA is TGTGCCACCAGCCAGGGACAGGCCTCCTACAATGAGCAGTTCTTC. Its protein product is CATSQGQASYNEQFF.

This clone was found once. The genes are TRBV5-4 and TRBJ1-3, with D tentatively TRBD1 (5 bases). CDR1 SGHNT and CDR2 YYREEE come from the germline V gene (reference sequence). This CDR3 has 19 residues. V dropped 5 bases and J dropped 2 bases, with 26 bases sitting between them. This chain's CDR3 is CASSNTYGRDSYPGNTIYF. Written as DNA, the CDR3 is TGTGCCAGCAGTAATACCTACGGAAGAGACAGTTACCCTGGAAACACCATATATTTT. The full variable domain, rest sourced from reference TRBV5-4 and TRBJ1-3, is ETGVTQSPTHLIKTRGQQVTLRCSSQSGHNTVSWYQQALGQGPQFIFQYYREEENGRGNFPPRFSGLQFPNYSSELNVNALELDDSALYLCASSNTYGRDSYPGNTIYFGEGSWLTVV.

This chain links TRBV30 with TRBJ2-2, with D possibly being TRBD1 (6 bases). Trimming pared 0 bases from V and 3 bases from J, leaving 14 bases between. The CDR3 extends over 16 amino acids. Per germline, CDR1 GTSNPN and CDR2 SVGIG (reference sequence). The CDR3 DNA is TGTGCCTGGAGTGTACCTGTGACAGGTTACACCGGGGAGCTGTTTTTT. Its protein is CAWSVPVTGYTGELFF.

The rearrangement links TRBV25-1 to TRBJ2-5, with 7 nucleotides matching TRBD2. The length of the CDR3 is 12 residues. Trimming removed 8 bases from V and 7 bases from J; junction bases left unmatched: 7. Germline CDR1 reads MGHDK; CDR2 reads SYGVNS. The CDR3 DNA reads as TGTGCCAGCGAAGCCTGGGGGGGGACCCAGTACTTC. Translated: CASEAWGGTQYF.

The count of this clone is one. The chain links TRBV7-8 to TRBJ2-2; D is unresolved. Trimming removed 4 bases at V and 1 base at J, with 16 bases between. The CDR3 has 17 amino acids. Germline lookup yields CDR1 SGHVS and CDR2 FQNEAQ. The CDR3 is CASSSSVTPLNTGELFF. The DNA of the CDR3 is TGTGCCAGCAGCTCCTCAGTGACACCCCTGAACACCGGGGAGCTGTTTTTT. Based on the CDR3 plus reference TRBV7-8 and TRBJ2-2, the full variable domain is GAGVSQSPRYKVAKRGQDVALRCDPISGHVSLFWYQQALGQGPEFLTYFQNEAQLDKSGLPSDRFFAERPEGSVSTLKIQRTQQEDSAVYLCASSSSVTPLNTGELFFGEGSRLTVL.

The chain is built from TRBV7-9 and TRBJ2-1, with D perhaps matching TRBD2 (6 bases). Germline V gives CDR1 SEHNR, CDR2 FQNEAQ (reference sequence). This CDR3 contains 15 residues. Trimming stripped 0 bases from V and 3 bases from J, with 9 bases between. The DNA for the CDR3 is TGTGCCAGCAGCTTAGCCAGGGAGGTCTACAATGAGCAGTTCTTC. Its protein product is CASSLAREVYNEQFF.

CDR3 DNA: TGTGCCAGCAGCTTGATGCGGGATCAGCCCCAGCATTTT. Protein product: CASSLMRDQPQHF. The V and J genes are TRBV7-8 and TRBJ1-5, with no clear D. The CDR3 contains 13 residues. CDR1 is SGHVS, CDR2 FQNEAQ, per germline. The V end lost 3 bases, the J end lost 5 bases, and 8 bases lay between the germline ends.

This chain joins TRBV9 and TRBJ1-2; D is unclear. Germline CDR1 and CDR2: SGDLS and YYNGEE. The ends were cut back, 0 bases at V and 8 bases at J, with 14 bases in the middle. The CDR3 covers 14 residues. In DNA, the CDR3 is TGTGCCAGCAGCGTAGGATTTGGCGGGTACGGCTACACCTTC. Residues: CASSVGFGGYGYTF.

The chain carries TRBV5-7 and TRBJ1-5; D not resolved. TRBV5-7 is marked as an open reading frame, function uncertain. Trimming removed 4 bases from V and 5 bases from J, with 13 bases in between. The CDR3 covers 14 residues. The CDR3 protein is CASSPPGNYQPQHF. As DNA, the CDR3 is TGTGCCAGCAGCCCCCCGGGGAACTATCAGCCCCAGCATTTT.

This sequence joins TRBV4-1 and TRBJ2-1, with 14 bases lining up with TRBD2. The CDR3 totals 19 residues. V shed 4 bases, J shed 4 bases, and the junction held 12 bases outside the gene matches. Germline V gene lookup returns CDR1 MGHRA and CDR2 YSYEKL. The CDR3 reads CASSPLRTSGRSRYNEQFF. The CDR3 region has the DNA TGCGCCAGCAGCCCTCTCCGGACTAGCGGGAGGTCCCGTTACAATGAGCAGTTCTTC.

The genes are TRBV6-6 and TRBJ2-7; 7 bases are a match to TRBD2. Germline-derived CDR1 and CDR2 are MNHNY and SVGAGI (reference sequence). The CDR3 length is 15 residues. V shed 7 bases and J 3 bases; nucleotides not matched to a gene: 12. The CDR3 here is CASIRGEGRIYEQYF. The CDR3 nucleotides read TGTGCCAGCATTCGCGGGGAGGGGCGGATCTACGAGCAGTACTTC.

The chain combines TRBV6-6 with TRBJ2-7; D is perhaps TRBD2 (6 bases). Germline V gene lookup returns CDR1 MNHNY and CDR2 SVGAGI (reference sequence). This CDR3 contains 15 residues. V gave up 2 bases and J gave up 3 bases, with 14 bases separating them. The CDR3 sequence is CASSYPLAEIYEQYF. The CDR3, as DNA: TGTGCCAGCAGTTACCCATTAGCGGAAATCTACGAGCAGTACTTC.

This rearrangement joins TRBV10-3 to TRBJ1-1, with 8 bases that match TRBD1. Germline loops: CDR1 ENHRY, CDR2 SYGVKD. The CDR3 is 13 residues long. V was pared by 7 bases and J by 4 bases, with 5 bases of the junction left unmatched. Here the CDR3 reads CAITTDRGTEAFF. In DNA, the CDR3 is TGTGCCATCACCACAGACAGGGGCACTGAAGCTTTCTTT.

CDR3 sequence (DNA): TGTGCCAGCAGCTTGGGTGGGAGCGGCACAGATACGCAGTATTTT. As protein: CASSLGGSGTDTQYF. V usage is TRBV7-2 and J usage is TRBJ2-3, with D perhaps TRBD2 (5 bases). The V end was cut by 3 bases, the J end by 1 base, with 11 bases between. Germline V gives CDR1 SGHTA, CDR2 FQGNSA. The CDR3 length is 15 residues.

V and J are TRBV30 and TRBJ2-1, with 12 bases fitting TRBD2. J was trimmed by 10 bases and V by 0 bases; bases with no gene match: 7. The CDR3 sequence is 15 residues long. CDR1 is GTSNPN, CDR2 SVGIG, per germline (reference sequence). The chain's CDR3 is CAWSVLAGGPREQFF. The CDR3 DNA is TGTGCCTGGAGTGTCCTAGCGGGAGGGCCAAGGGAGCAGTTCTTC. Drawing the rest from reference TRBV30 and TRBJ2-1, the complete variable domain is SQTIHQWPATLVQPVGSPLSLECTVEGTSNPNLYWYRQAAGRGLQLLFYSVGIGQISSEVPQNLSASRPQDRQFILSSKKLLLSDSGFYLCAWSVLAGGPREQFFGPGTRLTVL.

This chain links TRBV6-5 with TRBJ2-5, with D uncertain. The CDR3 spans 11 residues. Trimming took off 6 bases at V and 4 bases at J, with 6 bases between the two ends. Germline V CDR1 and CDR2: MNHEY, SVGAGI. The CDR3 DNA is TGTGCCAGCAGCCTGTCAGAGACCCAGTACTTC. It is translated as CASSLSETQYF.

The chain uses TRBV6-5 and TRBJ2-7, with TRBD1 as a possible D gene (5 bases). The ends were cut back, 0 bases at V and 1 base at J, with 13 bases in the middle. Germline assignment: CDR1 MNHEY and CDR2 SVGAGI. This CDR3 contains 16 residues. The CDR3 reads CASSYSKGHRSYEQYF. The CDR3 DNA sequence: TGTGCCAGCAGTTACTCGAAAGGACACAGATCCTACGAGCAGTACTTC.

The chain recombines TRBV10-3 with TRBJ2-2; 11 bases fit TRBD1. Germline loops: CDR1 ENHRY, CDR2 SYGVKD. V shed 6 bases and J 0 bases; nucleotides not matched to a gene: 0. CDR3 length: 15 residues. CDR3 sequence (DNA): TGTGCCATCAGGGGACAGGGGGCGAACACCGGGGAGCTGTTTTTT. Protein product: CAIRGQGANTGELFF.

This CDR3 is CASLLTGGDYGYTF. CDR3 bases: TGTGCCAGCTTGCTGACAGGGGGGGACTATGGCTACACCTTC. This sequence joins TRBV2 and TRBJ1-2; 9 bases align to TRBD1. In germline, CDR1 is SNHLY, CDR2 FYNNEI. Trimming removed 8 bases from V and 3 bases from J; junction bases left unmatched: 7. The CDR3 length is 14 residues.

The V and J genes are TRBV9 and TRBJ2-7, with D maybe TRBD2 (6 bases). Germline loops: CDR1 SGDLS, CDR2 YYNGEE. V lost 3 bases to trimming and J lost 6 bases, with 22 bases between them. This CDR3 is built from 16 residues. CDR3 DNA: TGTGCCAGCAGCGGGTCCTGGGCGGGGTCACCATCCGAGCAGTACTTC. It codes for CASSGSWAGSPSEQYF.